Listed below are T cell receptor beta chains from one sample, sequenced in a study of CD8+ T cells in alopecia areata. Measured with immunoSEQ multiplex PCR; TCRdb has only the in-frame clones, and not every one. The sample consists of about 160,000 clones, about two thirds of them appearing once. Sequences were derived from CD4+ T cells sorted from blood, sampled at week 4, from a patient treated with tofacitinib. All receptors come from a human donor with alopecia areata. Each CDR3 is given with its conserved first and last residue. Fields, in order: D gene, J gene, V gene, clone size, CDR3 protein, CDR3 DNA. A D gene is named only where the DNA matches it firmly. Not all rows give a size; the values are once, few, many and, for expanded clones, a class.

.	TRBJ1-2	TRBV28	.	CASSPGRGYGYTF	TGTGCCAGCAGTCCAGGACGGGGCTATGGCTACACCTTC
.	TRBJ2-2	TRBV4-3	.	CASSQDPGADTGELFF	TGCGCCAGCAGCCAAGATCCGGGGGCAGACACCGGGGAGCTGTTTTTT
TRBD1	TRBJ1-5	TRBV6-5	.	CASSRQGGNQPQHF	TGTGCCAGCAGTCGACAGGGCGGCAATCAGCCCCAGCATTTT
.	TRBJ2-7	TRBV29-1	.	CSVKQGNMRDEQYF	TGCAGCGTGAAACAGGGCAATATGCGCGACGAGCAGTACTTC
TRBD2	TRBJ2-5	TRBV11-2	.	CASNDGLVSETQYF	TGTGCCAGCAACGACGGACTAGTTTCGGAGACCCAGTACTTC
.	TRBJ1-2	TRBV7-3	.	CASSPSREDGYTF	TGTGCCAGCAGTCCTAGCAGGGAGGATGGCTACACCTTC
TRBD2	TRBJ2-7	TRBV4-3	.	CASSLSRGGEGPREQYF	TGCGCCAGCAGCCTCAGCCGGGGAGGGGAGGGTCCGAGGGAGCAGTACTTC
.	TRBJ1-1	TRBV6-6	.	CASSTQLNTEAFF	TGTGCCAGCAGCACTCAACTGAACACTGAAGCTTTCTTT
.	TRBJ1-3	TRBV7-2	few	CASSPWQGEGNTIYF	TGTGCCAGCAGCCCCTGGCAAGGGGAAGGAAACACCATATATTTT
.	TRBJ2-5	TRBV29-1	.	CSVLGRVSETQYF	TGCAGCGTTTTGGGCAGGGTATCAGAGACCCAGTACTTC
.	TRBJ1-5	TRBV2	.	CASSRSNQPQHF	TGTGCCAGCAGCCGAAGCAATCAGCCCCAGCATTTT
.	TRBJ1-2	TRBV29-1	.	CSVEIANYGYTF	TGCAGCGTTGAAATAGCTAACTATGGCTACACCTTC
.	TRBJ2-7	TRBV18	few	CASSPPGGSYEQYF	TGTGCCAGCTCACCACCAGGAGGGTCGTACGAGCAGTACTTC
TRBD1	TRBJ1-5	TRBV29-1	few	CSVVDRGDQPQHF	TGCAGCGTTGTCGACAGGGGTGATCAGCCCCAGCATTTT
.	TRBJ1-1	TRBV6-6	.	CASKAGSITEAFF	TGTGCCAGTAAGGCAGGGTCAATCACTGAAGCTTTCTTT
TRBD1	TRBJ2-7	TRBV29-1	few	CSARQGAYEQYF	TGCAGCGCCCGACAGGGCGCCTACGAGCAGTACTTC
.	TRBJ1-5	TRBV29-1	.	CSVKEGGSQHF	TGCAGCGTTAAGGAGGGTGGGTCCCAGCATTTT
.	TRBJ2-4	TRBV29-1	.	CSVVLAKNIQYF	TGCAGCGTTGTCTTAGCCAAAAACATTCAGTACTTC
TRBD1	TRBJ1-3	TRBV2	once	CASRGTGRFTIYF	TGTGCCAGCAGAGGGACAGGGAGGTTCACCATATATTTT
.	TRBJ2-7	TRBV29-1	.	CSVDPDGYEQYF	TGCAGCGTTGACCCAGACGGGTACGAGCAGTACTTC
.	TRBJ2-1	TRBV6-1	many	CASEGNYNEQFF	TGTGCCAGCGAGGGAAACTACAATGAGCAGTTCTTC
.	TRBJ1-5	TRBV10-2	few	CASSESGGSNQPQHF	TGCGCCAGCAGTGAGTCGGGGGGAAGCAATCAGCCCCAGCATTTT
.	TRBJ2-1	TRBV29-1	.	CSVEGRSSYNEQFF	TGCAGCGTTGAGGGTAGAAGCTCCTACAATGAGCAGTTCTTC
TRBD1	TRBJ2-3	TRBV29-1	.	CSVSTGQGDSDTQYF	TGCAGCGTTTCCACGGGACAGGGGGATTCAGATACGCAGTATTTT
.	TRBJ1-1	TRBV20-1	.	CSARKSTEAFF	TGCAGTGCTAGGAAAAGCACTGAAGCTTTCTTT
.	TRBJ1-6	TRBV2	once	CASSEIVSSYNSPLHF	TGTGCCAGCAGTGAGATAGTGAGCTCCTATAATTCACCCCTCCACTTT
.	TRBJ2-3	TRBV4-3	once	CASSQDPGGTDTQYF	TGCGCCAGCAGCCAAGACCCTGGGGGTACAGATACGCAGTATTTT
.	TRBJ2-5	TRBV7-9	.	CASSPLTGGKETQYF	TGTGCCAGCAGCCCCTTGACAGGAGGAAAAGAGACCCAGTACTTC
.	TRBJ2-5	TRBV2	.	CASSQNRWETQYF	TGTGCCAGCAGTCAAAACCGGTGGGAGACCCAGTACTTC
TRBD1	TRBJ1-5	TRBV29-1	.	CSVLGQSNQPQHF	TGCAGCGTTTTGGGACAGAGCAATCAGCCCCAGCATTTT
TRBD2	TRBJ2-3	TRBV30	.	CAWDLLRGEDTQYF	TGTGCCTGGGACCTTCTGCGGGGGGAAGATACGCAGTATTTT
.	TRBJ1-2	TRBV7-9	medium-sized	CASSPPGPYGYTF	TGTGCCAGCAGCCCACCCGGCCCCTATGGCTACACCTTC
.	TRBJ2-7	TRBV30	.	CAWSLGLGQYF	TGTGCCTGGAGTTTGGGACTCGGGCAGTACTTC
.	TRBJ2-7	TRBV18	.	CASSPRTTYEQYF	TGTGCCAGCTCACCACGGACAACCTACGAGCAGTACTTC
.	TRBJ1-5	TRBV29-1	few	CSVGSGNQPQHF	TGCAGCGTTGGATCAGGTAATCAGCCCCAGCATTTT
.	TRBJ1-2	TRBV5-1	once	CASSLTVNYGYTF	TGCGCCAGCAGCTTAACAGTTAACTATGGCTACACCTTC
.	TRBJ1-2	TRBV15	.	CATSRQGSPYGYTF	TGTGCCACCAGCAGACAGGGTAGTCCGTATGGCTACACCTTC
.	TRBJ1-1	TRBV6-6	many	CASRDNNPQTVAFF	TGTGCCAGCAGGGACAATAACCCCCAAACGGTCGCTTTCTTT
.	TRBJ1-5	TRBV2	once	CAGGMTSNQPQHF	TGTGCCGGGGGGATGACTAGCAATCAGCCCCAGCATTTT
.	TRBJ2-1	TRBV30	few	CAWTRRGGYNEQFF	TGTGCCTGGACTCGTCGAGGGGGATACAATGAGCAGTTCTTC
.	TRBJ2-2	TRBV5-1	.	CASKPDDGELFF	TGCGCCAGCAAACCCGACGACGGGGAGCTGTTTTTT
TRBD2	TRBJ2-1	TRBV14	.	CASSRGTSGGALYEQFF	TGTGCCAGCAGTCGAGGGACTAGCGGGGGGGCGCTTTATGAGCAGTTCTTC